Listed below are T cell receptor beta chains from one sample, sequenced in a study of T cell changes during pregnancy in multiple sclerosis. Measured with immunoSEQ multiplex PCR; TCRdb has only the in-frame clones, and not every one. The repertoire holds roughly 38,000 clones, with 90% to 95% as singletons. The sequencing used CD4+ T cells from peripheral blood mononuclear cells, collected in the second trimester of pregnancy. The receptors stem from a female donor in good health, enrolled as a control in a pregnancy study. The CDR3 runs from the conserved cysteine through the conserved F or W. D genes are given only for firm matches. Not all rows give a size; the values are once, few, many and, for expanded clones, a class.

>few|TRBV5-1|TRBJ2-7|.
CASSLEGRYEQYF
TGCGCCAGCAGCTTGGAAGGGAGGTACGAGCAGTACTTC
>.|TRBV7-2|TRBJ2-5|.
CASSGDRRETQYF
TGTGCCAGCAGCGGCGACAGGCGAGAGACCCAGTACTTC
>once|TRBV2|TRBJ2-7|TRBD1
CASSRDRGYEQYF
TGTGCCAGCAGCAGAGACAGGGGCTACGAGCAGTACTTC
>.|TRBV7-7|TRBJ2-1|TRBD1
CASSSSGTAYNEQFF
TGTGCTAGCAGCTCTTCCGGGACAGCCTACAATGAGCAGTTCTTC
>.|TRBV6-1|TRBJ1-1|TRBD1
CASSTTGGFTEAFF
TGTGCCAGCAGTACTACAGGGGGCTTTACTGAAGCTTTCTTT
>.|TRBV6-6|TRBJ1-3|.
CASSPPTPGNTIYF
TGTGCCAGCAGTCCCCCAACTCCTGGAAACACCATATATTTT
>.|TRBV7-4|TRBJ1-1|.
CASGAGVMNTEAFF
TGTGCCAGCGGGGCAGGGGTCATGAACACTGAAGCTTTCTTT
>.|TRBV7-8|TRBJ2-5|TRBD2
CASSFQRGGETQYF
TGTGCCAGCAGCTTTCAGCGGGGCGGGGAGACCCAGTACTTC
>.|TRBV6-1|TRBJ1-6|TRBD1
CASSEFSGGSSPLHF
TGTGCCAGCAGTGAATTTTCAGGGGGCTCCTCACCCCTCCACTTT
>.|TRBV2|TRBJ2-2|.
CASRTDITGELFF
TGTGCCAGCAGAACAGATATAACCGGGGAGCTGTTTTTT
>.|TRBV7-3|TRBJ1-5|.
CASSCSSQGWSNQPQHF
TGTGCCAGCAGCTGTTCATCCCAGGGGTGGAGCAATCAGCCCCAGCATTTT
>once|TRBV7-2|TRBJ1-5|.
CASSPDRNQPQHF
TGTGCCAGCAGCCCAGACAGGAATCAGCCCCAGCATTTT
>.|TRBV6-6|TRBJ2-7|TRBD2
CAVLAGLYEQYF
TGTGCGGTGCTAGCGGGTTTATACGAGCAGTACTTC
>.|TRBV9|TRBJ1-4|.
CASSVAGRENEKLFF
TGTGCCAGCAGCGTAGCGGGACGGGAGAATGAAAAACTGTTTTTT
>.|TRBV2|TRBJ2-6|TRBD1
CASSVSGGRSGANVLTF
TGTGCCAGCAGTGTGTCAGGGGGTCGATCTGGGGCCAACGTCCTGACTTTC
>.|TRBV7-9|TRBJ2-3|TRBD1
CACTTGGSTDTQYF
TGTGCCTGCACGACAGGGGGAAGCACAGATACGCAGTATTTT
>.|TRBV7-2|TRBJ2-5|TRBD1
CASSLLGQGVETQYF
TGTGCCAGCAGCTTATTGGGACAGGGGGTTGAGACCCAGTACTTC
>.|TRBV5-1|TRBJ2-1|.
CASSRTNRDNEQFF
TGCGCCAGCAGCCGCACTAACCGGGACAATGAGCAGTTCTTC
>.|TRBV7-2|TRBJ2-3|TRBD1
CASSRDRKVGYF
TGTGCCAGCAGCAGGGACAGAAAGGTGGGGTATTTT
>.|TRBV7-9|TRBJ1-3|.
CASSSVSYSGNTIYF
TGTGCCAGCAGCTCCGTCAGTTACTCTGGAAACACCATATATTTT
>once|TRBV2|TRBJ2-5|.
CASNLQGWQETQYF
TGTGCCAGCAATTTACAGGGTTGGCAAGAGACCCAGTACTTC
>.|TRBV2|TRBJ2-7|TRBD1
CASSDPGTGAYEQYF
TGTGCCAGCAGTGATCCCGGGACAGGGGCCTACGAGCAGTACTTC
>.|TRBV11-2|TRBJ2-1|TRBD2
CASSLTGGWINEQFF
TGTGCCAGCAGCTTAACCGGGGGGTGGATCAATGAGCAGTTCTTC
>medium-sized|TRBV30|TRBJ1-1|.
CAWRTGLDTEAFF
TGTGCCTGGAGAACAGGGTTGGACACTGAAGCTTTCTTT
>medium-sized|TRBV7-3|TRBJ2-5|.
CASSNPGGPERETQYF
TGTGCCAGCAGCAATCCCGGGGGTCCAGAAAGGGAGACCCAGTACTTC
>.|TRBV7-8|TRBJ1-4|TRBD1
CASSLDRGTNEKLFF
TGTGCCAGCAGCTTGGACAGGGGTACTAATGAAAAACTGTTTTTT
>.|TRBV27|TRBJ2-7|TRBD1
CASSSTGGSYEQYF
TGTGCCAGCAGTTCGACAGGGGGCTCCTACGAGCAGTACTTC
>.|TRBV30|TRBJ1-2|.
CAWRSGVGYTF
TGTGCCTGGAGATCCGGGGTTGGCTACACCTTC
>.|TRBV2|TRBJ2-2|TRBD1
CASSWTGDTGELFF
TGTGCCAGCAGTTGGACAGGGGACACCGGGGAGCTGTTTTTT
>.|TRBV7-2|TRBJ2-3|TRBD2
CASSSTSGSANTQYF
TGTGCCAGCAGCTCAACTAGCGGTTCAGCCAATACGCAGTATTTT
>.|TRBV5-1|TRBJ2-7|TRBD2
CASSLGGAIEQYF
TGCGCCAGCAGTCTCGGGGGGGCGATCGAGCAGTACTTC
>.|TRBV10-3|TRBJ2-2|.
CAISESSGNGGELFF
TGTGCCATCAGTGAGTCGTCAGGGAATGGGGGGGAGCTGTTTTTT
>.|TRBV19|TRBJ2-1|TRBD2
CASRQLAGGYNEQFF
TGTGCCAGTAGGCAACTAGCGGGAGGGTACAATGAGCAGTTCTTC
>once|TRBV10-3|TRBJ2-6|.
CAISDGSSGANVLTF
TGTGCCATCAGTGATGGCAGCTCTGGGGCCAACGTCCTGACTTTC
>.|TRBV6-1|TRBJ1-2|.
CASNFRDKGYTF
TGTGCCAGCAATTTCCGGGACAAGGGCTACACCTTC
>.|TRBV15|TRBJ1-1|.
CATKEGAWTEAFF
TGTGCCACCAAAGAAGGGGCCTGGACTGAAGCTTTCTTT
>.|TRBV4-2|TRBJ2-1|TRBD2
CASSQVAGDTTYNEQFF
TGTGCCAGCAGCCAAGTAGCGGGCGACACTACCTACAATGAGCAGTTCTTC
>.|TRBV18|TRBJ2-7|TRBD1
CASSKDRGREQYF
TGTGCCAGCTCCAAGGACAGGGGGCGCGAGCAGTACTTC
>few|TRBV2|TRBJ1-4|TRBD1
CASSWGQGNEKLFF
TGTGCCAGCAGTTGGGGACAGGGTAATGAAAAACTGTTTTTT
>once|TRBV6-6|TRBJ1-2|.
CASRARTDSNYGYTF
TGTGCCAGCAGAGCCCGGACAGACAGTAACTATGGCTACACCTTC
>.|TRBV6-5|TRBJ2-1|.
CASSFTGYEQFF
TGTGCCAGCAGTTTCACAGGGTATGAGCAGTTCTTC
>.|TRBV10-3|TRBJ2-3|.
CATGASEGTDTQYF
TGTGCCACAGGGGCCTCTGAGGGCACAGATACGCAGTATTTT
>.|TRBV19|TRBJ1-4|.
CASSIPVTATNEKLFF
TGTGCCAGTAGTATCCCCGTGACAGCAACTAATGAAAAACTGTTTTTT
>.|TRBV9|TRBJ2-7|TRBD1
CASSAGTGDLYEQYF
TGTGCCAGCAGCGCCGGGACAGGCGACCTATACGAGCAGTACTTC
>once|TRBV18|TRBJ2-3|.
CASSPPLPSTDTQYF
TGTGCCAGCTCACCACCACTTCCTAGCACAGATACGCAGTATTTT
>.|TRBV7-6|TRBJ2-2|TRBD1
CASSSNHRGPNTGELFF
TGTGCCAGCAGCTCTAATCACAGGGGACCGAACACCGGGGAGCTGTTTTTT
>.|TRBV9|TRBJ1-1|TRBD1
CASSSRQGHTEAFF
TGTGCCAGCAGCTCCCGACAGGGTCACACTGAAGCTTTCTTT
>.|TRBV18|TRBJ2-7|TRBD1
CASSLRQGAGEQYF
TGTGCCAGCTCATTGCGACAGGGGGCGGGAGAGCAGTACTTC
>.|TRBV28|TRBJ1-5|.
CASSLPYKPNQPQHF
TGTGCCAGCAGTTTGCCTTACAAACCGAATCAGCCCCAGCATTTT
>.|TRBV5-6|TRBJ2-7|TRBD1
CASSPRTGFYEQYF
TGTGCCAGCAGCCCGCGGACAGGGTTCTACGAGCAGTACTTC